The 13 T cell receptor beta chains below all came from one sample that was sequenced in a study of regulatory T cells. The primer mix had 52 TRBV and 13 TRBJ primers. Here immunoSEQ multiplex PCR was the method, and the copy in TCRdb shows in-frame clones only, minus some. The sample contains just over 20,000 clones, approximately 93% of which appear only once. The source material was CD8+ T cells sorted from blood. The receptors shown here come from a child aged 2 to 10 with CD3G deficiency.

The table lists this clone with a count of one. The V gene is TRBV5-1, the J gene TRBJ2-1; 13 nucleotides agree with TRBD2. Germline CDR1 reads SGHRS; CDR2 reads YFSETQ. The length of the CDR3 is 13 residues. Trimming cost V 4 bases and J 15 bases; bases outside gene matches: 7. For the CDR3, the DNA is TGCGCCAGCAGCCCACAGACTAGCGGGAGGCGGTTCTTC. Translated: CASSPQTSGRRFF.

The chain uses TRBV28 and TRBJ2-2; TRBD1 matches 7 bases. The trim removed 7 bases at V and 6 bases at J, leaving 2 bases unmatched. Per germline, CDR1 MDHEN and CDR2 SYDVKM. There are 12 residues in the CDR3. CDR3 in amino acids: CASTTGAGELFF. The CDR3 region has the DNA TGTGCCAGCACCACAGGGGCCGGGGAGCTGTTTTTT.

This clone was recorded once. This chain uses TRBV27 with TRBJ1-1; 8 bases agree with TRBD1. The CDR3 length is 14 residues. Germline lookup yields CDR1 MNHEY and CDR2 SMNVEV (reference sequence). With V trimmed by 5 bases and J by 6 bases, 8 bases remained unmatched. In DNA, the CDR3 is TGTGCCAGCAGTCCCCAGACAGGGGACGCTGAAGCTTTCTTT. It yields the protein CASSPQTGDAEAFF.

Here the CDR3 reads CASSGGLVIGHNEQFF. CDR3 sequence (DNA): TGCGCCAGCAGCGGGGGTCTAGTGATCGGGCACAATGAGCAGTTCTTC. The rearrangement joins TRBV5-1 to TRBJ2-1, with D tentatively TRBD1 or TRBD2 (5 bases each). This CDR3 is 16 amino acids long. CDR1 is SGHRS, CDR2 YFSETQ, per germline. Trimming stripped 4 bases from V and 5 bases from J, with 19 bases between.

The chain combines TRBV19 with TRBJ2-4; 10 positions match TRBD2. This CDR3 is 16 amino acids long. From germline, CDR1 is LNHDA and CDR2 SQIVND (reference sequence). With V trimmed by 7 bases and J by 8 bases, 14 bases remained unmatched. CDR3 sequence reads: CASIPPAGGPGDIQYF. The CDR3 nucleotides read TGTGCCAGTATCCCCCCAGCGGGAGGGCCTGGGGACATTCAGTACTTC.

The J gene is TRBJ2-1, the V gene TRBV10-2; D call uncertain. This CDR3 is 11 amino acids long. Germline CDR1 and CDR2: WSHSY and SAAADI. V lost 5 bases, J lost 6 bases, and 5 bases lay in between. CDR3 loop: CASSPGNEQFF. CDR3 bases: TGCGCCAGCAGTCCCGGCAATGAGCAGTTCTTC.

J is TRBJ2-6 and V is TRBV19; tentative D call: TRBD1 (5 bases). The germline V and J ends were trimmed by 5 bases and 0 bases, with 8 bases remaining between them. This CDR3 is 15 amino acids long. Germline V gives CDR1 LNHDA, CDR2 SQIVND (reference sequence). The CDR3 nucleotides read TGTGCCAGTAGTCCACAGGACTCTGGGGCCAACGTCCTGACTTTC. Protein: CASSPQDSGANVLTF.

V usage is TRBV28 and J usage is TRBJ1-1, with a weak D call TRBD1 (6 bases). CDR1 and CDR2 (germline): MDHEN, SYDVKM. Trimming left V 7 bases short and J 5 bases short, with 14 bases between. The CDR3 has 13 amino acids. The CDR3, as DNA: TGTGCCAGCACAGGGGTGGGCAAAACTGAAGCTTTCTTT. This gives the protein CASTGVGKTEAFF.

The chain has TRBV11-1 and TRBJ2-2, with D hard to call. This CDR3 has 12 residues. Germline CDR1 reads SGHAT; CDR2 reads FQDESV (reference sequence). The V and J ends lost 4 bases and 6 bases respectively, with 6 bases between them. The CDR3 spells CASSSQSGELFF. The CDR3 nucleotides are TGTGCCAGCAGCTCCCAATCCGGGGAGCTGTTTTTT.

This clone was counted a single time. This rearrangement joins TRBV28 to TRBJ2-2; TRBD2 matches 10 bases. The CDR3 totals 18 residues. The J segment lost 5 bases and the V segment lost 5 bases, leaving 14 bases of the junction unmatched. The V gene's germline CDR1 is MDHEN and CDR2 SYDVKM. CDR3 loop: CASSPRLAGSVGTGELFF. The CDR3, as DNA: TGTGCCAGCAGTCCCAGACTAGCGGGCTCCGTCGGTACCGGGGAGCTGTTTTTT. Drawing the rest from reference TRBV28 and TRBJ2-2, the complete variable domain is DVKVTQSSRYLVKRTGEKVFLECVQDMDHENMFWYRQDPGLGLRLIYFSYDVKMKEKGDIPEGYSVSREKKERFSLILESASTNQTSMYLCASSPRLAGSVGTGELFFGEGSRLTVL.

The chain is built from TRBV28 and TRBJ2-7; D is unclear. There are 12 residues in the CDR3. V gave up 8 bases and J gave up 2 bases, with 10 bases separating them. Germline V CDR1 and CDR2: MDHEN, SYDVKM. In DNA form, the CDR3 reads TGTGCCAGCGCCGGACGGACCTACGAGCAGTACTTC. Residues: CASAGRTYEQYF.

This clone was counted a single time. The rearrangement links TRBV11-2 to TRBJ2-1; D ambiguous. The V end was cut by 5 bases, the J end by 7 bases, with 9 bases between. The V gene's germline CDR1 is SGHAT and CDR2 FQNNGV. This CDR3 region has 12 residues. CDR3 sequence: CASSLVQNEQFF. The CDR3 DNA follows: TGTGCCAGCAGCCTTGTACAAAATGAGCAGTTCTTC.

The J gene is TRBJ2-3, the V gene TRBV19; tentatively, D is TRBD1 (6 bases). CDR3 length: 15 residues. Trimming removed 5 bases from V and 1 base from J, with 13 bases in between. Germline V gene data show CDR1 as LNHDA and CDR2 as SQIVND (reference sequence). The CDR3 loop reads CASSRTGWGTDTQYF. The DNA for the CDR3 is TGTGCCAGTAGTCGAACAGGGTGGGGCACAGATACGCAGTATTTT.